A selection of T cell receptor beta chains follows, all from one sample in a study of blood T cell repertoires in COVID-19. The protocol was immunoSEQ multiplex PCR, while the TCRdb copy is restricted to in-frame clones and leaves out a portion. The sample holds more than 15,000 clones, about 88% seen once. The sequenced sample was peripheral blood. The receptors originated from a man between 60 and 70 years old with acute or convalescent COVID-19. CDR3s include the opening cysteine and the closing phenylalanine or tryptophan. D genes are given only for firm matches. Size is omitted from some rows. Given values are once, few, many or a class for expanded clones.

d_gene,abundance,v_gene,j_gene,CDR3nt,CDR3aa
TRBD2,-,TRBV4-3,TRBJ2-2,TGCGCCAGCAGCCAAGCTACCCCGGGACTAGCGGGGGATTCGAACACCGGGGAGCTGTTTTTT,CASSQATPGLAGDSNTGELFF
-,-,TRBV6-5,TRBJ2-1,TGTGCCAGCAGAACAGAACAGGAGCAGTTCTTC,CASRTEQEQFF
-,few,TRBV28,TRBJ1-1,TGTGCCAGCAGTACCCTAGGGGGGGCGCACACTGAAGCTTTCTTT,CASSTLGGAHTEAFF
-,-,TRBV19,TRBJ1-1,TGTGGATCGGGTTTTACTGTTAACACTGAAGCTTTCTTT,CGSGFTVNTEAFF
-,-,TRBV6-1,TRBJ2-3,TGTGCCAGCAGTGAAGCCCCACTAGTCGGCACAGATACGCAGTATTTT,CASSEAPLVGTDTQYF
-,-,TRBV18,TRBJ2-3,TGTGCCAGCTCACCCGAACAGACAGATACGCAGTATTTT,CASSPEQTDTQYF
TRBD1,-,TRBV5-5,TRBJ1-2,TGTGCCAGCACCTTAGGGACAGGGCTAAACTATGGCTACACCTTC,CASTLGTGLNYGYTF
TRBD2,-,TRBV5-4,TRBJ2-5,TGTGCCAGCAGCTTGGGACTAGCGGCCCAAGAGACCCAGTACTTC,CASSLGLAAQETQYF
-,-,TRBV27,TRBJ1-1,TGTGCCACCTTCCGGGGAAGAGCTTTCTTT,CATFRGRAFF
-,-,TRBV4-3,TRBJ1-2,TGCGCCAGCAGCCAAGATGCGGCAAGCTATGGCTACACCTTC,CASSQDAASYGYTF
-,once,TRBV7-2,TRBJ1-5,TGTGCCAGCAGCTTAGTAGCAAATAGCAATCAGCCCCAGCATTTT,CASSLVANSNQPQHF
-,-,TRBV4-2,TRBJ1-2,TGTGCCAGCAGCCAAGAGGGCCGTTCCTACGAGGGCTACACCTTC,CASSQEGRSYEGYTF
TRBD2,-,TRBV4-1,TRBJ2-3,TGCGCCAGCAGCCGACTAGCGGGAGCTGGGTCGGATACGCAGTATTTT,CASSRLAGAGSDTQYF
-,-,TRBV7-2,TRBJ1-2,TGTGCCAGCAGCTTAGGAGCGGTCCTCTATGGCTACACCTTC,CASSLGAVLYGYTF
-,-,TRBV30,TRBJ2-3,TGTGCCTGGAGTGTACCCACTAATACGCAGTATTTT,CAWSVPTNTQYF
-,-,TRBV6-2/TRBV6-3,TRBJ2-7,TGTGCCAGCACCCCCCACTTCAGGGACTCCTACGAGCAGTACTTC,CASTPHFRDSYEQYF
-,many,TRBV7-8,TRBJ2-2,TGTGCCAGCAGCTTAGCCGTGGGGCTCACCGGGGAGCTGTTTTTT,CASSLAVGLTGELFF
TRBD2,-,TRBV6-2/TRBV6-3,TRBJ2-1,TGTGCCAGCAGTTCCCATGGTGGGGGGGACTTCTACAATGAGCAGTTCTTC,CASSSHGGGDFYNEQFF
-,-,TRBV6-1,TRBJ2-6,TGTGCCAGCAGTGACAGGGTTGTCCGCTCTGGGGCCAACGTCCTGACTTTC,CASSDRVVRSGANVLTF
-,-,TRBV18,TRBJ1-5,TGTGCCAGCTCACGGGGAACAGGAGACCATCAGCCCCAGCATTTT,CASSRGTGDHQPQHF
TRBD2,-,TRBV4-3,TRBJ2-7,TGCGCCAGCAGCCCTGGCACTAGCGGGACCAAAAGTTCCTACGAGCAGTACTTC,CASSPGTSGTKSSYEQYF
-,once,TRBV3-1/TRBV3-2,TRBJ2-5,TGTGCCAGCAGCCAAGATCTCGGGACTGGAGAGACCCAGTACTTC,CASSQDLGTGETQYF
-,-,TRBV9,TRBJ1-3,TGTGCCAGCAGCGTAGAGGGGGCTGGAAACACCATATATTTT,CASSVEGAGNTIYF
TRBD1,-,TRBV18,TRBJ2-5,TGTGCCAGCTCACCCAATCTCCGGGACAGGAGGGGAGAGACCCAGTACTTC,CASSPNLRDRRGETQYF
-,-,TRBV7-8,TRBJ2-7,TGTGCCAGCAGCTTGGACAGACCCTACGAGCAGTACTTC,CASSLDRPYEQYF
-,-,TRBV19,TRBJ2-6,TGTGCCAGTAGCGACCTAGGGGCCGGGGCCAACGTCCTGACTTTC,CASSDLGAGANVLTF
-,-,TRBV3-1/TRBV3-2,TRBJ1-5,TGTGCCAGCAGCCACGGTAGTCAGCCCCAGCATTTT,CASSHGSQPQHF
-,-,TRBV28,TRBJ1-1,TGTGCCAGCGTCAGGGAGGGCCCTGAAGCTTTCTTT,CASVREGPEAFF
-,-,TRBV7-7,TRBJ2-2,TGTGCTAGCAGCTTACGGCCGGCAGGGATCAACACCGGGGAGCTGTTTTTT,CASSLRPAGINTGELFF
-,-,TRBV24-1,TRBJ2-3,TGTGCCACCAGTGGGGCAAGCACAGATACGCAGTATTTT,CATSGASTDTQYF
-,-,TRBV3-1/TRBV3-2,TRBJ2-7,TGTGCCAGCAGCCAAGGCAGGGACTTAACCTACTACGAGCAGTACTTC,CASSQGRDLTYYEQYF
TRBD1,-,TRBV5-5,TRBJ2-5,TGTGCCAGCAGCTTGGTGGGTACAGGGGGGCAAGAGACCCAGTACTTC,CASSLVGTGGQETQYF
-,-,TRBV9,TRBJ2-7,TGTGCCAGCAGCTCCCACCCAAGGAGGCATTTGTTCTACGAGCAGTACTTC,CASSSHPRRHLFYEQYF
-,-,TRBV18,TRBJ1-1,TGTGCCAGCTCACCATCAGGGGACACTGAAGCTTTCTTT,CASSPSGDTEAFF
-,-,TRBV5-4,TRBJ1-1,TGTGCCAGCAGCCCCCCGGGGGGGAACACTGAAGCTTTCTTT,CASSPPGGNTEAFF
-,-,TRBV5-1,TRBJ1-6,TGCGCCAGCAGCGGGGGGGGATCCTATAATTCACCCCTCCACTTT,CASSGGGSYNSPLHF
-,-,TRBV5-5,TRBJ2-7,TGTGCCAGCAGCTTGGGGGCGGGACAGAGGGACCTCTTTTACGAGCAGTACTTC,CASSLGAGQRDLFYEQYF
-,-,TRBV24-1,TRBJ2-2,TGTGCCACCAGTGATTCCGGCTACCAGGGGAAGGCCGGGGAGCTGTTTTTT,CATSDSGYQGKAGELFF
TRBD2,-,TRBV28,TRBJ2-7,TGTGCCACCTTCTCGGGGGGTATTGGCTCCTACGAGCAGTACTTC,CATFSGGIGSYEQYF
TRBD1,-,TRBV28,TRBJ1-2,TGTGCCAGCAGTAACTATCGACAGGGAGGATATGGCTACACCTTC,CASSNYRQGGYGYTF
-,-,TRBV4-1,TRBJ2-2,TGCGCCAGCAGCCAAGTCGTCAGCGGGTTTACCACCGGGGAGCTGTTTTTT,CASSQVVSGFTTGELFF
TRBD1,once,TRBV5-1,TRBJ1-2,TGCGCCAGCAGCCTAGACAGGGATGGCTACACCTTC,CASSLDRDGYTF
-,once,TRBV3-1/TRBV3-2,TRBJ2-5,TGTGCCAGCAGCCAAGATTTGGCCAGAGAGACCCAGTACTTC,CASSQDLARETQYF
-,-,TRBV11-1,TRBJ2-5,TGTGCCAGCAGCTTATCCTTACTCCAAGAGACCCAGTACTTC,CASSLSLLQETQYF
-,-,TRBV30,TRBJ1-2,TGTGCCTGGAGTGAGGAGCCCTATGGCTACACCTTC,CAWSEEPYGYTF
TRBD1,-,TRBV30,TRBJ1-3,TGTGCCTGGAGTGTATTGGGGGACAGCTCTTACTCTGGAAACACCATATATTTT,CAWSVLGDSSYSGNTIYF
-,-,TRBV6-2/TRBV6-3,TRBJ1-6,TGTGCCAGCAGTTACCTGGGTCGACAAGGCTCCTATAATTCACCCCTCCACTTT,CASSYLGRQGSYNSPLHF
-,-,TRBV4-3,TRBJ1-2,TGCGCCAGCAGCCGGGACACCTACTATGGCTACACCTTC,CASSRDTYYGYTF
TRBD2,-,TRBV28,TRBJ2-4,TGTGCCAGCAGTGCCTCTTTTACGGGGGGCAAAAACATTCAGTACTTC,CASSASFTGGKNIQYF
-,-,TRBV30,TRBJ1-4,TGTGCCTGGAGTTTCCGTTTCGGGGAGCCCCATGAAAAACTGTTTTTT,CAWSFRFGEPHEKLFF
TRBD2,once,TRBV7-3,TRBJ2-3,TGTGCCAGCAGTCCGAATAGCGGGGGAGATACGCAGTATTTT,CASSPNSGGDTQYF
TRBD1,-,TRBV19,TRBJ1-5,TGTGCCAGTAGTGCCCGACAGGGAACGGATCAGCCCCAGCATTTT,CASSARQGTDQPQHF
-,-,TRBV11-1,TRBJ2-5,TGTGCCAGCAGCCAGGGGTGGTCCCAAGAGACCCAGTACTTC,CASSQGWSQETQYF
TRBD2,-,TRBV2,TRBJ2-3,TGTGCCAGCGCCGGACTAGGAACAGATACGCAGTATTTT,CASAGLGTDTQYF
-,-,TRBV6-5,TRBJ1-6,TGTGCCAGCAGCGTGAGCTCCTATAATTCACCCCTCCACTTT,CASSVSSYNSPLHF